This is a list of T cell receptor beta chains from one sample in a study of metastatic and nonmetastatic thyroid tumors. TCRdb reanalyzed the PCR reads via MiXCR. The sample carries around 31,000 clones, about a fifth recorded once. Sequenced input: tumor tissue. Every receptor here comes from a male donor with papillary thyroid cancer or a benign thyroid nodule (not recorded which). Some clones in this sample may be carry-over from other donors' samples. The CDR3 runs from the conserved cysteine through the conserved F or W. The D gene is left open where the match is weak. Clone size is given for some rows only: seen once, a few or many times, or a class if the clone is expanded.

V gene: TRBV20-1
D gene: NA
clone size: NA
J gene: TRBJ1-2
CDR3 protein: CSARVGGAGPNYGYTF
CDR3 DNA: TGCAGTGCTAGAGTGGGGGGGGCAGGGCCAAACTATGGCTACACCTTC

V gene: TRBV2
D gene: NA
clone size: many
J gene: TRBJ2-7
CDR3 protein: CASSGSLAAAQTVYEQYF
CDR3 DNA: TGTGCCAGCAGTGGTTCTCTGGCAGCGGCACAGACCGTCTACGAGCAGTACTTC

V gene: TRBV12-3/TRBV12-4
D gene: NA
clone size: NA
J gene: TRBJ2-2
CDR3 protein: CASSSLGGGPTGELFF
CDR3 DNA: TGTGCCAGCAGTTCTCTGGGTGGCGGCCCCACCGGGGAGCTGTTTTTT

V gene: TRBV20-1
D gene: TRBD2
clone size: NA
J gene: TRBJ2-5
CDR3 protein: CSVIMTSRYVETQYF
CDR3 DNA: TGCAGTGTGATAATGACTAGCCGCTATGTGGAGACCCAGTACTTC

V gene: TRBV9
D gene: NA
clone size: NA
J gene: TRBJ1-2
CDR3 protein: CASSPTQGFIYGYTF
CDR3 DNA: TGTGCCAGCAGCCCCACGCAGGGCTTCATTTATGGCTACACCTTC

V gene: TRBV30
D gene: NA
clone size: NA
J gene: TRBJ2-7
CDR3 protein: CAWSVTPYEQYF
CDR3 DNA: TGTGCCTGGAGTGTAACCCCCTACGAGCAGTACTTC

V gene: TRBV7-6
D gene: TRBD1
clone size: NA
J gene: TRBJ1-1
CDR3 protein: CASSPGTGRGTEAFF
CDR3 DNA: TGTGCCAGCAGCCCAGGGACAGGGAGGGGAACTGAAGCTTTCTTT

V gene: TRBV12-3/TRBV12-4
D gene: NA
clone size: NA
J gene: TRBJ2-5
CDR3 protein: CASSETVTIGAETQYF
CDR3 DNA: TGTGCCAGCAGCGAAACCGTGACTATCGGCGCAGAGACCCAGTACTTC

V gene: TRBV20-1
D gene: NA
clone size: NA
J gene: TRBJ2-7
CDR3 protein: CSATPGHRPYEQYF
CDR3 DNA: TGCAGTGCCACGCCGGGACATCGGCCCTACGAGCAGTACTTC

V gene: TRBV12-3/TRBV12-4
D gene: TRBD1
clone size: few
J gene: TRBJ2-7
CDR3 protein: CASSPGIGGYAPYEQYF
CDR3 DNA: TGTGCCAGCAGTCCCGGGATAGGGGGCTATGCCCCCTACGAGCAGTACTTC

V gene: TRBV18
D gene: NA
clone size: many
J gene: TRBJ1-1
CDR3 protein: CASSPRELNTEAFF
CDR3 DNA: TGTGCCAGCTCACCTAGGGAACTGAACACTGAAGCTTTCTTT

V gene: TRBV12-3/TRBV12-4
D gene: TRBD2
clone size: many
J gene: TRBJ2-3
CDR3 protein: CASSLRAREGDTQYF
CDR3 DNA: TGTGCCAGCAGTTTACGGGCGCGGGAGGGAGATACGCAGTATTTT

V gene: TRBV10-1
D gene: NA
clone size: few
J gene: TRBJ2-3
CDR3 protein: CASSEYGGTHDTQYF
CDR3 DNA: TGCGCCAGCAGTGAGTATGGGGGGACACACGATACGCAGTATTTT

V gene: TRBV2
D gene: NA
clone size: many
J gene: TRBJ1-5
CDR3 protein: CASSGQNQPQHF
CDR3 DNA: TGTGCCAGCTCCGGGCAGAATCAGCCCCAGCATTTT

V gene: TRBV6-5
D gene: TRBD1
clone size: many
J gene: TRBJ2-7
CDR3 protein: CASSYSGERQGAYEQYF
CDR3 DNA: TGTGCCAGCAGTTACTCTGGCGAGAGACAGGGGGCCTACGAGCAGTACTTC

V gene: TRBV6-5
D gene: NA
clone size: few
J gene: TRBJ2-1
CDR3 protein: CASSYLSQGNNEQFF
CDR3 DNA: TGTGCCAGCAGTTATTTATCGCAGGGCAACAATGAGCAGTTCTTC

V gene: TRBV12-3/TRBV12-4
D gene: TRBD2
clone size: many
J gene: TRBJ2-5
CDR3 protein: CASSRGTSGSLVETQYF
CDR3 DNA: TGTGCCAGCAGTAGGGGGACTAGCGGGAGCTTGGTAGAGACCCAGTACTTC

V gene: TRBV3-1
D gene: TRBD2
clone size: few
J gene: TRBJ2-7
CDR3 protein: CASSQVGGFSDDEQYF
CDR3 DNA: TGTGCCAGCAGCCAAGTGGGGGGGTTTAGTGACGACGAGCAGTACTTC

V gene: TRBV5-1
D gene: NA
clone size: NA
J gene: TRBJ2-5
CDR3 protein: CASTAESQETQYF
CDR3 DNA: TGCGCCAGCACCGCCGAGTCGCAAGAGACCCAGTACTTC

V gene: TRBV12-3/TRBV12-4
D gene: TRBD1
clone size: many
J gene: TRBJ2-5
CDR3 protein: CASRDRGGQETQYF
CDR3 DNA: TGTGCCAGCAGGGACAGGGGAGGTCAAGAGACCCAGTACTTC

V gene: TRBV3-1
D gene: NA
clone size: many
J gene: TRBJ1-6
CDR3 protein: CASSPGLVSPLHF
CDR3 DNA: TGTGCCAGCAGCCCGGGGTTGGTTTCACCCCTCCACTTT

V gene: TRBV7-9
D gene: NA
clone size: many
J gene: TRBJ2-7
CDR3 protein: CASSLTGTNYEQYF
CDR3 DNA: TGTGCCAGCAGCTTAACAGGGACGAATTACGAGCAGTACTTC

V gene: TRBV12-3/TRBV12-4
D gene: TRBD1
clone size: NA
J gene: TRBJ1-2
CDR3 protein: CASSLLLTGDGYTF
CDR3 DNA: TGTGCCAGCAGTTTACTGTTGACAGGGGACGGCTACACCTTC

V gene: TRBV20-1
D gene: NA
clone size: many
J gene: TRBJ2-5
CDR3 protein: CSAGSVETQYF
CDR3 DNA: TGCAGTGCTGGGTCCGTAGAGACCCAGTACTTC

V gene: TRBV30
D gene: NA
clone size: NA
J gene: TRBJ2-7
CDR3 protein: CAWSSSSYEQYF
CDR3 DNA: TGTGCCTGGAGTTCTAGCTCCTACGAGCAGTACTTC

V gene: TRBV10-3
D gene: NA
clone size: many
J gene: TRBJ1-3
CDR3 protein: CATSENTIYF
CDR3 DNA: TGTGCCACCTCTGAAAACACCATATATTTT

V gene: TRBV5-8
D gene: NA
clone size: NA
J gene: TRBJ1-1
CDR3 protein: CASSFLGAWEAFF
CDR3 DNA: TGTGCCAGCAGCTTTCTAGGGGCTTGGGAAGCTTTCTTT

V gene: TRBV9
D gene: NA
clone size: many
J gene: TRBJ1-6
CDR3 protein: CASSVVDSPLHF
CDR3 DNA: TGTGCCAGCAGCGTAGTAGATTCACCCCTCCACTTT

V gene: TRBV30
D gene: NA
clone size: many
J gene: TRBJ1-3
CDR3 protein: CAWNPLVNTIYF
CDR3 DNA: TGTGCCTGGAACCCACTGGTAAACACCATATATTTT

V gene: TRBV7-2
D gene: TRBD1
clone size: NA
J gene: TRBJ2-5
CDR3 protein: CASRTPGQGGETKYF
CDR3 DNA: TGTGCCAGCAGAACGCCGGGACAGGGTGGAGAGACCAAGTACTTC

V gene: TRBV6-2/TRBV6-3
D gene: NA
clone size: many
J gene: TRBJ1-2
CDR3 protein: CASQRTGLHYGYTF
CDR3 DNA: TGTGCCAGCCAACGCACAGGATTACATTATGGCTACACCTTC

V gene: TRBV5-1
D gene: NA
clone size: NA
J gene: TRBJ2-1
CDR3 protein: CASSLEFSYNEQFF
CDR3 DNA: TGCGCCAGCAGCTTGGAGTTTAGTTACAATGAGCAGTTCTTC

V gene: TRBV6-1
D gene: TRBD1
clone size: few
J gene: TRBJ2-7
CDR3 protein: CASSDDRVNYYEQYF
CDR3 DNA: TGTGCCAGCAGCGATGACAGGGTAAATTACTACGAGCAGTACTTC

V gene: TRBV4-3
D gene: TRBD2
clone size: many
J gene: TRBJ2-1
CDR3 protein: CASSRTSGLAGGDEQFF
CDR3 DNA: TGCGCCAGCAGCCGCACCTCGGGACTAGCGGGAGGGGATGAGCAGTTCTTC

V gene: TRBV6-1
D gene: NA
clone size: few
J gene: TRBJ2-2
CDR3 protein: CASSDRVEPGELFF
CDR3 DNA: TGTGCCAGCAGTGACAGGGTAGAGCCCGGGGAGCTGTTTTTT

V gene: TRBV6-1
D gene: NA
clone size: many
J gene: TRBJ2-3
CDR3 protein: CASSDNIGKRSTDTQYF
CDR3 DNA: TGTGCCAGCAGTGACAACATAGGGAAGAGGAGCACAGATACGCAGTATTTT

V gene: TRBV7-2
D gene: NA
clone size: many
J gene: TRBJ1-5
CDR3 protein: CASSDTGTTAGQPQHF
CDR3 DNA: TGTGCCAGCAGCGACACCGGGACAACGGCGGGTCAGCCCCAGCATTTT

V gene: TRBV19
D gene: NA
clone size: many
J gene: TRBJ2-2
CDR3 protein: CASRPGAGELFF
CDR3 DNA: TGTGCCAGTAGGCCAGGGGCCGGGGAGCTGTTTTTT

V gene: TRBV5-6
D gene: NA
clone size: NA
J gene: TRBJ2-7
CDR3 protein: CASSKTQGRLSYEQYF
CDR3 DNA: TGTGCCAGCAGCAAAACTCAGGGGAGGCTTTCCTACGAGCAGTACTTC

V gene: TRBV19
D gene: TRBD2
clone size: NA
J gene: TRBJ2-6
CDR3 protein: CASRGGRGLGSGANVLTF
CDR3 DNA: TGTGCCAGTAGAGGAGGGCGGGGGTTAGGGTCTGGGGCCAACGTCCTGACTTTC

V gene: TRBV6-1
D gene: NA
clone size: few
J gene: TRBJ2-3
CDR3 protein: CASSGVAAGGEDTQYF
CDR3 DNA: TGTGCCAGCAGTGGAGTAGCGGCGGGCGGGGAAGATACGCAGTATTTT

V gene: TRBV3-1
D gene: NA
clone size: many
J gene: TRBJ2-2
CDR3 protein: CASSWTAGELFF
CDR3 DNA: TGTGCCAGCAGCTGGACCGCCGGGGAGCTGTTTTTT

V gene: TRBV5-6
D gene: NA
clone size: many
J gene: TRBJ1-6
CDR3 protein: CASKSRAGWNSPLHF
CDR3 DNA: TGTGCCAGCAAATCTAGGGCAGGCTGGAATTCACCCCTCCACTTT

V gene: TRBV6-2/TRBV6-3
D gene: TRBD1
clone size: many
J gene: TRBJ2-5
CDR3 protein: CASRKQGAGETQYF
CDR3 DNA: TGTGCCAGCAGAAAACAGGGGGCAGGAGAGACCCAGTACTTC

V gene: TRBV6-2/TRBV6-3
D gene: NA
clone size: NA
J gene: TRBJ2-5
CDR3 protein: CASSNRQGAASGKQENQYF
CDR3 DNA: TGTGCCAGCAGCAATAGACAGGGGGCGGCTAGCGGGAAACAAGAGAACCAGTACTTC

V gene: TRBV11-2
D gene: NA
clone size: many
J gene: TRBJ2-1
CDR3 protein: CASSLEGGLRTYNEQFF
CDR3 DNA: TGTGCCAGCAGCTTAGAAGGGGGGTTAAGGACCTACAATGAGCAGTTCTTC

V gene: TRBV6-5
D gene: TRBD1
clone size: few
J gene: TRBJ1-6
CDR3 protein: CASSLNRGHNSPLHF
CDR3 DNA: TGTGCCAGCAGTTTAAACAGGGGTCACAATTCACCCCTCCACTTT

V gene: TRBV7-3
D gene: NA
clone size: NA
J gene: TRBJ2-2
CDR3 protein: CASSYRSGELFF
CDR3 DNA: TGTGCCAGCAGCTACCGGAGCGGGGAGCTGTTTTTT

V gene: TRBV11-1
D gene: TRBD1
clone size: NA
J gene: TRBJ2-2
CDR3 protein: CASSSPGDRGMSTGELFF
CDR3 DNA: TGTGCCAGCAGCTCACCGGGGGACAGGGGAATGAGTACCGGGGAGCTGTTTTTT

V gene: TRBV2
D gene: TRBD1
clone size: many
J gene: TRBJ1-5
CDR3 protein: CASRIDRGQRNQPQHF
CDR3 DNA: TGTGCCAGCAGGATTGACAGGGGGCAACGGAATCAGCCCCAGCATTTT

V gene: TRBV2
D gene: NA
clone size: many
J gene: TRBJ1-6
CDR3 protein: CASSPPAGGYNSPLHF
CDR3 DNA: TGTGCCAGCTCGCCGCCCGCGGGGGGCTATAATTCACCCCTCCACTTT

V gene: TRBV30
D gene: TRBD1
clone size: NA
J gene: TRBJ1-2
CDR3 protein: CAWSVDRGDGYTF
CDR3 DNA: TGTGCCTGGAGTGTGGACAGGGGGGATGGCTACACCTTC

V gene: TRBV2
D gene: NA
clone size: few
J gene: TRBJ1-5
CDR3 protein: CASSVYSNQPQHF
CDR3 DNA: TGTGCCAGCAGCGTATATAGCAATCAGCCCCAGCATTTT

V gene: TRBV7-9
D gene: NA
clone size: NA
J gene: TRBJ2-1
CDR3 protein: CASSLRVDDQFF
CDR3 DNA: TGTGCCAGCAGCCTCAGGGTAGATGATCAGTTCTTC

V gene: TRBV11-2
D gene: NA
clone size: NA
J gene: TRBJ1-1
CDR3 protein: CASSPRGAMGGMNTEAFF
CDR3 DNA: TGTGCCAGCAGCCCTCGAGGGGCGATGGGGGGAATGAACACTGAAGCTTTCTTT

V gene: TRBV7-2
D gene: NA
clone size: NA
J gene: TRBJ2-7
CDR3 protein: CASSLVQGELYEQYF
CDR3 DNA: TGTGCCAGCAGCTTAGTTCAGGGAGAGCTCTACGAGCAGTACTTC

V gene: TRBV6-5
D gene: NA
clone size: medium-sized
J gene: TRBJ2-1
CDR3 protein: CASSYSTEGYNEQFF
CDR3 DNA: TGTGCCAGCAGTTACTCGACAGAGGGCTACAATGAGCAGTTCTTC

V gene: TRBV28
D gene: NA
clone size: many
J gene: TRBJ2-1
CDR3 protein: CASSGLVTYNEQFF
CDR3 DNA: TGTGCCAGCAGTGGTTTAGTAACCTACAATGAGCAGTTCTTC

V gene: TRBV6-1
D gene: NA
clone size: few
J gene: TRBJ1-2
CDR3 protein: CASSPSTTHYGYTF
CDR3 DNA: TGTGCCAGCAGCCCATCGACAACCCACTATGGCTACACCTTC